Below, one T cell receptor (beta chain) is given with its context. Germline CDR1 and CDR2: SNHLY and FYNNEI. V lost 8 bases and J lost 3; bases outside the gene matches: 17. CDR3 size: 18 residues. This entry belongs to a study of cytomegalovirus exposure and HLA in healthy donors. Primers for the PCR totalled 60 Vbeta and 13 Jbeta. Sequencing used immunoSEQ multiplex PCR; TCRdb keeps in-frame clones, though not all of them. This table has under 200,000 clones, roughly 72% appearing once. The sequenced sample was PBMCs. The J gene is TRBJ2-3, the V gene TRBV2; 10 bases line up with TRBD2. The receptor was isolated from a woman in her thirties in good health and CMV-seropositive. The CDR3 coding sequence is TGTGCCAGCGGTAGGACTAGCGGTCGTGCGGTTATGACAGATACGCAGTATTTT. This translates into CASGRTSGRAVMTDTQYF.